These 31 T cell receptor beta chains were all obtained from the same sample, sequenced in a study of shared clonotypes between healthy human individuals. Some clones are missing from TCRdb's copy, which holds only in-frame ones; the method was immunoSEQ multiplex PCR. Altogether about 2.3 million clones are present, 92% being singletons, with the ten largest covering more than 0.35%. Sequencing was performed on naive CD4+ T cells from PBMCs. Stated subset: CD45RA+ positively selected. The receptors here all came from a man younger than 35 in good health. Some clones in this sample may be carry-over from other donors' samples.

Here the CDR3 DNA reads TGTGCCAGCAGCTACAGCGAATCCTACGAGCAGTACTTC. Residues: CASSYSESYEQYF. V gene TRBV7-9 combines with J gene TRBJ2-7; no definite D call. There are 13 residues in the CDR3. The germline V gene has CDR1 SEHNR and CDR2 FQNEAQ (reference sequence). Trimming shortened V by 4 bases and J by 1 base, and 8 bases separated the two germline ends.

About this clone: Different DNA sequences within this sample yield the same CDR3. The chain employs TRBV18 and TRBJ1-1; D is uncertain. Germline CDR1 is KGHSH and CDR2 is LQKENI. The CDR3 totals 14 residues. Trimming took 1 base from V and 1 from J, leaving 7 bases between them. The CDR3 DNA reads TGTGCCAGCTCACCACAGGGTGGGAACACTGAAGCTTTCTTT. Residues: CASSPQGGNTEAFF.

This chain joins TRBV28 and TRBJ2-1, with 10 bases identical to TRBD2. Germline CDR1 MDHEN, CDR2 SYDVKM. V gave up 5 bases and J gave up 10 bases; unmatched junction bases: 8. CDR3 length: 14 residues. CDR3 in amino acids: CASSQSLAGREQFF. DNA of the CDR3: TGTGCCAGCAGTCAATCACTAGCGGGAAGGGAGCAGTTCTTC.

A few counts support this clone. The chain has TRBV27 and TRBJ1-1; D is undetermined. The germline V gene encodes CDR1 MNHEY and CDR2 SMNVEV (reference sequence). The CDR3 contains 13 residues. With 2 bases removed from V and 7 bases from J, the gap between germline ends came to 11 bases. CDR3 residues: CASSLRGANEAFF. CDR3 in DNA: TGTGCCAGCAGTTTAAGAGGAGCGAATGAAGCTTTCTTT.

The chain links TRBV21-1 to TRBJ1-2. TRBV21-1 is given as a pseudogene. This CDR3 contains 11 residues. The CDR3 DNA reads TGTGCCAGCAGCCAGACCTATGGCTACACCTTC. This codes for CASSQTYGYTF.

A note on this clone: Other nucleotide sequences from this sample produce the same CDR3. The chain employs TRBV5-1 and TRBJ1-1; D perhaps matches TRBD1 (6 bases). V was pared by 3 bases and J by 1 base, with 10 bases between. CDR1 is SGHRS, CDR2 YFSETQ, per germline. The CDR3 totals 14 residues. The CDR3 nucleotides are TGCGCCAGCAGCTCGGACAGAGCGAACACTGAAGCTTTCTTT. Protein: CASSSDRANTEAFF.

The CDR3 DNA reads as TGTGCCAGCCTCAGTTCGGACGGCCACTACGAGCAGTACTTC. It yields the protein CASLSSDGHYEQYF. The J gene is TRBJ2-7, the V gene TRBV6-6; D ambiguous. The V end was cut by 8 bases, the J end by 3 bases, with 17 bases between. Germline loops: CDR1 MNHNY, CDR2 SVGAGI (reference sequence). This CDR3 region has 14 residues.

The chain uses TRBV5-1 and TRBJ2-2, with TRBD1 matching over 8 bases. The length of the CDR3 is 16 residues. The J segment lost 6 bases and the V segment lost 0 bases, leaving 7 bases of the junction unmatched. CDR1 and CDR2 from the germline V gene are SGHRS and YFSETQ. This CDR3 is CASSLVGTGRPGELFF. DNA for the CDR3: TGCGCCAGCAGCTTGGTAGGGACAGGACGTCCCGGGGAGCTGTTTTTT. The full variable domain, rest sourced from reference TRBV5-1 and TRBJ2-2, is KAGVTQTPRYLIKTRGQQVTLSCSPISGHRSVSWYQQTPGQGLQFLFEYFSETQRNKGNFPGRFSGRQFSNSRSEMNVSTLELGDSALYLCASSLVGTGRPGELFFGEGSRLTVL.

The genes are TRBV5-4 and TRBJ2-7; TRBD1 matches 12 bases. Trimming removed 4 bases from V and 3 bases from J; junction bases left unmatched: 5. CDR3 length: 15 amino acids. CDR1 and CDR2 from the germline V gene are SGHNT and YYREEE (reference sequence). The CDR3 coding sequence is TGTGCCAGCAGCGCTGGGACAGGGGGCTTCTACGAGCAGTACTTC. Protein sequence: CASSAGTGGFYEQYF.

This chain connects TRBV11-1 to TRBJ2-2; 10 bases match TRBD2. CDR3 length: 16 residues. Germline CDR1 and CDR2: SGHAT and FQDESV (reference sequence). The junction had 4 bases not matched to a gene; V was cut back by 0 bases and J by 6 bases. CDR3 sequence (DNA): TGTGCCAGCAGCTTAGCGCCAGCGGGAGGGCCCGGGGAGCTGTTTTTT. Its protein is CASSLAPAGGPGELFF.

This clone was observed a single time. This sample also contains other DNA sequences that code for the same CDR3. The rearrangement uses TRBV18 and TRBJ2-1; D not certain. Germline values: CDR1 KGHSH, CDR2 LQKENI. The CDR3 consists of 13 residues. Trimming cost V 0 bases and J 7 bases, with 7 bases left between them. The CDR3 loop is CASSPPSGNEQFF. In nucleotides, the CDR3 is TGTGCCAGCTCACCACCGTCGGGTAATGAGCAGTTCTTC.

The V call is TRBV4-1, the J call TRBJ1-2, with 8 bases lining up with TRBD1. The junction had 7 bases not matched to a gene; V was cut back by 4 bases and J by 3 bases. The CDR3 has 15 residues. CDR1 is MGHRA and CDR2 is YSYEKL in the germline V gene. CDR3 nucleotides: TGCGCCAGCAGCCCATCCCAGGGGGCCGACTATGGCTACACCTTC. Residues: CASSPSQGADYGYTF.

The chain recombines TRBV5-1 with TRBJ2-5; 8 bases are a match to TRBD2. The V and J ends lost 0 bases and 5 bases, in that order; junction bases with no gene match: 6. The germline V gene has CDR1 SGHRS and CDR2 YFSETQ. This CDR3 is built from 15 residues. The chain's CDR3 is CASSLDPGGVETQYF. The CDR3, as DNA: TGCGCCAGCAGCTTGGACCCCGGGGGGGTGGAGACCCAGTACTTC.

The V call is TRBV4-1, the J call TRBJ2-7; no definite D call. Trimming removed 0 bases from V and 10 bases from J, with 10 bases in between. CDR1 and CDR2 from the germline V gene are MGHRA and YSYEKL. The CDR3 covers 12 residues. CDR3 protein: CASSQDRLNQYF. For the CDR3, the DNA is TGCGCCAGCAGCCAAGATCGGCTTAATCAGTACTTC.

The chain has TRBV19 and TRBJ2-1; 7 bases line up with TRBD2. Germline CDR1 LNHDA, CDR2 SQIVND (reference sequence). The CDR3 sequence is 15 residues long. Trimming at V came to 7 bases and at J to 5 bases, leaving 11 bases not matched to a gene. In DNA, the CDR3 is TGTGCCAGTAAGAGTGGGAGGGAAGAGAACAATGAGCAGTTCTTC. It codes for CASKSGREENNEQFF.

The chain carries TRBV7-7 and TRBJ2-7; D may match TRBD1 or TRBD2 (5 bases each). With 4 bases removed from V and 0 bases from J, the gap between germline ends came to 13 bases. The CDR3 consists of 15 residues. The V gene's germline CDR1 is SSHAT and CDR2 FNYEAQ (reference sequence). The CDR3 loop reads CASSSGTGSSYEQYF. CDR3 coding DNA: TGTGCCAGCAGCTCCGGGACGGGCAGCTCCTACGAGCAGTACTTC.

The chain joins TRBV6-1 to TRBJ2-6; D unresolved. Germline CDR1 MNHNS, CDR2 SASEGT. The length of the CDR3 is 16 residues. Trimming pared 3 bases from V and 0 bases from J, leaving 9 bases between. The CDR3 DNA sequence: TGTGCCAGCAGTGACCCTAACATCTCTGGGGCCAACGTCCTGACTTTC. It encodes CASSDPNISGANVLTF.

The CDR3 loop is CASSVAPLDSYNEQFF. The CDR3 DNA is TGTGCCAGCAGCGTAGCCCCCCTGGACTCCTACAATGAGCAGTTCTTC. V usage is TRBV9 and J usage is TRBJ2-1; D remains ambiguous. CDR1 and CDR2 from the germline V gene are SGDLS and YYNGEE. The V end was cut by 0 bases, the J end by 0 bases, with 10 bases between. The CDR3 sequence is 16 residues long.

V usage is TRBV6-1 and J usage is TRBJ1-5; 7 positions agree with TRBD1. The germline gives CDR1 MNHNS, CDR2 SASEGT. V lost 2 bases and J lost 8; bases outside the gene matches: 6. The CDR3 runs 14 residues. CDR3 nucleotide sequence: TGTGCCAGCAGTGAATGGGGGACAGATAAGCCCCAGCATTTT. Its translation is CASSEWGTDKPQHF.

This chain connects TRBV15 to TRBJ2-5, with D perhaps matching TRBD1 or TRBD2 (5 bases each). The CDR3 is 14 residues long. Between the trimmed V and J ends, which lost 8 bases and 5 bases, there was a span of 18 bases. Germline loops: CDR1 LNHNV, CDR2 YYDKDF (reference sequence). The CDR3 nucleotides read TGTGCCACCCAAAGGGACGTAGAGGTGGAGACCCAGTACTTC. Amino acids: CATQRDVEVETQYF.

The chain carries TRBV11-2 and TRBJ2-1; possible D gene TRBD1, 5 bases. Trimming took off 1 base at V and 6 bases at J, with 10 bases between the two ends. CDR1 and CDR2 (germline): SGHAT, FQNNGV. The CDR3 loop spans 14 amino acids. The CDR3 protein is CASSLAGLLNEQFF. CDR3 nucleotides: TGTGCCAGCAGCTTAGCAGGGCTACTCAATGAGCAGTTCTTC.

The J gene is TRBJ2-5, the V gene TRBV9; weak D call: TRBD2 (7 bases). The germline V gene has CDR1 SGDLS and CDR2 YYNGEE. V shed 0 bases and J shed 7 bases, with 16 bases lying between them. CDR3 size: 15 residues. The CDR3 bases are TGTGCCAGCAGCGTAGAGCCTAGCGGAGGGGGGACCCAGTACTTC. This translates into CASSVEPSGGGTQYF.

J is TRBJ2-1 and V is TRBV4-2, with 11 positions matching TRBD2. The trim removed 4 bases at V and 1 base at J, leaving 9 bases unmatched. The germline V gene has CDR1 LGHNA and CDR2 YNFKEQ. This CDR3 has 18 amino acids. CDR3 residues: CASSPHLLAGASYNEQFF. In DNA, the CDR3 is TGTGCCAGCAGCCCACACCTACTAGCGGGAGCTTCCTACAATGAGCAGTTCTTC.

In DNA, the CDR3 is TGTGCCAGCAGTGAAGTCCCTTGGGGGAGCTCCTACGAGCAGTACTTC. Translating it yields CASSEVPWGSSYEQYF. V is TRBV6-1 and J is TRBJ2-7; either TRBD1 or TRBD2 may fit D (5 bases each). Germline V gives CDR1 MNHNS, CDR2 SASEGT. V was pared by 1 base and J by 0 bases, with 13 bases between. The CDR3 runs to 16 residues.

In this sample, this clone turned up once. The V gene is TRBV5-1, the J gene TRBJ2-4, with D unresolved. CDR3 length: 14 amino acids. V dropped 3 bases and J dropped 5 bases, with 12 bases sitting between them. CDR1 is SGHRS and CDR2 is YFSETQ in the germline V gene. The CDR3 DNA sequence: TGCGCCAGCAGCTCCCAAAGTGGGGAAAACATTCAGTACTTC. Residues: CASSSQSGENIQYF.

The V gene is TRBV7-2, the J gene TRBJ2-5, with 11 nucleotides matching TRBD2. This CDR3 has 18 residues. J was trimmed by 2 bases and V by 4 bases; bases with no gene match: 12. The germline gives CDR1 SGHTA, CDR2 FQGNSA. The CDR3 DNA reads as TGTGCCAGCAGCTCATATTGGGTAGCGGGAGGGTCTCAAGAGACCCAGTACTTC. This encodes CASSSYWVAGGSQETQYF.

This chain connects TRBV11-2 to TRBJ2-3, with D maybe TRBD2 (5 bases). Germline V gene data show CDR1 as SGHAT and CDR2 as FQNNGV. The CDR3 consists of 17 residues. V was shortened by 3 bases and J by 1 base, with 17 bases between the two germline ends. CDR3 loop: CASSFTTRTRGTDTQYF. The CDR3, as DNA: TGTGCCAGCAGCTTTACAACTAGGACGAGAGGCACAGATACGCAGTATTTT.

This clone has just a few counts. The DNA of the CDR3 is TGTGCCAGCAGCCCATCCGTCCAGGGGGACAGAAGGATGAACACTGAAGCTTTCTTT. The encoded protein is CASSPSVQGDRRMNTEAFF. The chain has TRBV9 and TRBJ1-1; 7 bases are a match to TRBD1. Germline V gene lookup returns CDR1 SGDLS and CDR2 YYNGEE. This CDR3 has 19 amino acids. V trimming: 4 bases; J trimming: 0 bases; junction bases outside the gene matches: 18.

This rearrangement joins TRBV4-1 to TRBJ2-2, with 13 bases that match TRBD2. The germline CDR1 and CDR2 sequences are MGHRA and YSYEKL. J was trimmed by 6 bases and V by 4 bases; bases with no gene match: 8. The CDR3 extends over 17 amino acids. The CDR3 DNA is TGCGCCAGCAGCCGCCAACTAGCGGGAGGGTCGGCCGGGGAGCTGTTTTTT. Amino acid sequence: CASSRQLAGGSAGELFF.

Remarks on this clone: This sample also contains other DNA sequences that code for the same CDR3. The V gene is TRBV29-1, the J gene TRBJ2-1; no clear D. V was clipped by 4 bases and J by 2 bases, with 6 bases between them. Germline CDR1 reads SQVTM; CDR2 reads ANQGSEA. This CDR3 is built from 12 residues. CDR3 nucleotide sequence: TGCAGCGTTGGCGGCCCCTACAATGAGCAGTTCTTC. Its protein is CSVGGPYNEQFF.

The V call is TRBV5-1, the J call TRBJ2-7; TRBD2 might be the D (5 bases). Trimming removed 5 bases from V and 0 bases from J, with 9 bases in between. The CDR3 totals 13 residues. Germline lookup yields CDR1 SGHRS and CDR2 YFSETQ. The CDR3 region is CASRWESSYEQYF. The CDR3 DNA follows: TGCGCCAGCAGGTGGGAGTCCTCCTACGAGCAGTACTTC.